The entry that follows covers one T cell receptor beta chain sequence. Which antigen it targets is not known. No base quality values were provided; no much bigger clone lies one nucleotide off. This entry is derived from a study of T cell changes during pregnancy in multiple sclerosis (dated by TCRdb to the late 2010s). Background on the whole study: The study looked at changes in the T cell repertoire across pregnancy in women with multiple sclerosis.

Preparation of the library involved the immunoSEQ multiplex PCR assay. TCRdb limited this immuneACCESS table to in-frame rearrangements with V and J called. A share of clones is missing; checked studies link under half to unresolved V genes, and the rest is unexplained. The table for this sample lists roughly 110,000 clones; about 90% of them were counted only once. The ten largest clonotypes hold over 1.5% of the sample. V is cut by 1 base and J by 2 bases, and the space between the germline ends is 8 bases. CDR3 length: 14 amino acids, cysteine to phenylalanine. The read is trimmed to its CDR3 DNA, 42 bases read in frame from base 1. For CDR1 and CDR2, the germline V gene lists SGHAT and FQNNGV.

The V and J genes are TRBV11-2 and TRBJ1-2, with no D gene named confidently. The sample here was peripheral blood, taken before pregnancy. This receptor was obtained from a female donor with multiple sclerosis, enrolled in a pregnancy study. The CDR3 sequence is CASSLGLENYGYTF. The nucleotide sequence is given as TGTGCCAGCAGCTTAGGCTTAGAGAACTATGGCTACACCTTC.